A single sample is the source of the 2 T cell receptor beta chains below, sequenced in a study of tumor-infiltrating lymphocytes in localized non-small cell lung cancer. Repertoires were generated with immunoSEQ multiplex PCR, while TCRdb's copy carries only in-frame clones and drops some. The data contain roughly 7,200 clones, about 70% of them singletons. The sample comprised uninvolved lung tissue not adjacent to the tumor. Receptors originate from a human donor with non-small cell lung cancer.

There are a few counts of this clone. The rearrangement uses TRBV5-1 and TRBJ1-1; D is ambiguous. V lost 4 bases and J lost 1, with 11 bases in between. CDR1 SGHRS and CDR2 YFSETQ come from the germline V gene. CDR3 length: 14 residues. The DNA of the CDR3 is TGCGCCAGCAGCCAAGACGGGCGGAACACTGAAGCTTTCTTT. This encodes CASSQDGRNTEAFF.

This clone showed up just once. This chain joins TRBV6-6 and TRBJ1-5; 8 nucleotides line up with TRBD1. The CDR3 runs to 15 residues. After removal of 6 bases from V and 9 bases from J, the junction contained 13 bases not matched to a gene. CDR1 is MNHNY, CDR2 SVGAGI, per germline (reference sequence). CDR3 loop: CASSLEPDGTGPQHF. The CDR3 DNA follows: TGTGCCAGCAGCCTCGAACCTGACGGGACAGGGCCCCAGCATTTT.